This T cell receptor beta chain was documented in a study of blood T cell repertoires in COVID-19. Background on the study: Acute and convalescent COVID-19 samples came from the United States, Italy and Spain. PBMCs, B-cell-depleted T cells, or T cells were the source of the cDNA or gDNA that made up the material.

Per the original data handling: Nucleated cell number was recorded as an estimate derived from reference gene primer amplification. Sequenced by immunoSEQ multiplex PCR; TCRdb stores in-frame clones only, minus some. From that table come the V and J calls and clone size; the DNA was used to work out D and trimming. The sample shows a few hundred thousand clones, approximately 90% of them seen only once. V dropped 2 bases and J dropped 8; count of bases not matched to a gene: 4. Germline V lookup: CDR1 MNHEY, CDR2 SVGAGI. The CDR3 consists of 13 residues. This TCR was recovered from a man between 60 and 75 years old who had recovered from COVID-19. The sample taken for sequencing was peripheral blood. The rearrangement links TRBV6-5 to TRBJ1-2; 8 positions agree with TRBD1. CDR3 DNA: TGTGCCAGCAGTTACGGACAGGGTCAGGGCTACACCTTC. Its translation: CASSYGQGQGYTF.